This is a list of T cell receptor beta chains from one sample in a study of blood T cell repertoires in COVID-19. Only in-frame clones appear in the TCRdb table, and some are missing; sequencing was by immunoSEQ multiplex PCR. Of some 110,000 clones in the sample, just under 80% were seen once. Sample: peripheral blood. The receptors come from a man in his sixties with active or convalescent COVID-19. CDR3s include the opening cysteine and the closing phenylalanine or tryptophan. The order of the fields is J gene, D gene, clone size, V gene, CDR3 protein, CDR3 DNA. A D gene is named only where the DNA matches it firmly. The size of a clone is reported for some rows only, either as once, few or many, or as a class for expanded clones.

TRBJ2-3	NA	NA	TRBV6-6	CASSYRRDTQYF	TGTGCCAGCAGTTACCGGCGGGATACGCAGTATTTT
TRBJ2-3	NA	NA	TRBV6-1	CASSEVAGLDTQYF	TGTGCCAGCAGTGAAGTGGCAGGGCTGGATACGCAGTATTTT
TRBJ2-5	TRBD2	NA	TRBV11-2	CASSLSGGEKTQYF	TGTGCCAGCAGCTTAAGCGGGGGCGAAAAGACCCAGTACTTC
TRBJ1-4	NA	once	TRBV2	CASLSGRANEKLFF	TGTGCCAGCCTTTCAGGGCGAGCTAATGAAAAACTGTTTTTT
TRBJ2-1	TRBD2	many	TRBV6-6	CASLNYGRRNEQFF	TGTGCCAGCCTTAACTACGGGAGGAGGAATGAGCAGTTCTTC
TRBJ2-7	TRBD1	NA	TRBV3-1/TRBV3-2	CASSQGDRGGEQYF	TGTGCCAGCAGCCAAGGAGACAGGGGTGGCGAGCAGTACTTC
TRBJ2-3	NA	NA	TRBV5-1	CASSLSGTDTQYF	TGCGCCAGCAGCTTGTCGGGCACAGATACGCAGTATTTT
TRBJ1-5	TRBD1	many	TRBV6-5	CASSYPRDRVNQPQHF	TGTGCCAGCAGTTACCCCCGGGACAGGGTCAATCAGCCCCAGCATTTT
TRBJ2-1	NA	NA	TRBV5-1	CASSLGQTLYNEQFF	TGCGCCAGCAGCTTGGGACAGACACTTTACAATGAGCAGTTCTTC
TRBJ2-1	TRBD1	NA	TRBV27	CASRVLGGEHNEQFF	TGTGCCAGCCGGGTTTTAGGGGGCGAACACAATGAGCAGTTCTTC
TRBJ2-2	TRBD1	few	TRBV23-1	CASSQSRTGEHGELFF	TGCGCCAGCAGTCAATCGCGGACAGGGGAGCACGGGGAGCTGTTTTTT
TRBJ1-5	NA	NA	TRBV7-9	CASSPGVGSNQPQHF	TGTGCCAGCAGCCCAGGGGTAGGTAGCAATCAGCCCCAGCATTTT
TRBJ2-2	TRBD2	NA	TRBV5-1	CASKSTSGANTGELFF	TGCGCCAGCAAGTCGACTAGCGGAGCGAACACCGGGGAGCTGTTTTTT
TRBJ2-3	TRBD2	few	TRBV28	CASRALAGAGTDTQYF	TGTGCCAGCAGGGCGCTAGCGGGAGCGGGCACAGATACGCAGTATTTT
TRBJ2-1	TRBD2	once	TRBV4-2	CASSQRTSSNEQFF	TGTGCCAGCAGCCAAAGGACTAGCTCCAATGAGCAGTTCTTC
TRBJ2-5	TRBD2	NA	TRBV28	CASSRTSGQETQYF	TGTGCCAGCAGCCGGACTAGCGGACAAGAGACCCAGTACTTC
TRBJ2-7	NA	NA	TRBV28	CASSLLLAPSTQYF	TGTGCCAGCAGTTTACTACTAGCTCCCTCCACGCAGTACTTC
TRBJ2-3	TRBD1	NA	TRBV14	CASSQKTGGTDTQYF	TGTGCCAGCAGCCAAAAAACAGGGGGCACAGATACGCAGTATTTT
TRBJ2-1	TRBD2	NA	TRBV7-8	CASSTAGTSSDEQFF	TGTGCCAGCAGCACCGCCGGGACTAGCTCGGATGAGCAGTTCTTC
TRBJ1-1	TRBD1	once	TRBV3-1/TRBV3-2	CASKQGQYGNTEAFF	TGTGCCAGCAAACAGGGGCAGTATGGGAACACTGAAGCTTTCTTT
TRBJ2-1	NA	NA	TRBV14	CASSLTPGKSSYNEQFF	TGTGCCAGCAGCCTCACTCCGGGAAAAAGCTCCTACAATGAGCAGTTCTTC
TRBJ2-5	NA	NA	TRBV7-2	CASHKFERPRAGETQYF	TGTGCCAGCCATAAGTTTGAGCGCCCCAGGGCGGGGGAGACCCAGTACTTC
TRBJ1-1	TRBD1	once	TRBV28	CASSFSGGRTEAFF	TGTGCCAGCAGTTTTTCAGGGGGCAGGACTGAAGCTTTCTTT
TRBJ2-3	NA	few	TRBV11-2	CASARENTDTQYF	TGTGCCAGCGCGCGGGAAAATACAGATACGCAGTATTTT
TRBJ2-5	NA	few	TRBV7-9	CASTVRGETQYF	TGTGCCAGCACCGTTCGAGGGGAGACCCAGTACTTC
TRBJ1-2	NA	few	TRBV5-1	CASSATGPRGYGYTF	TGCGCCAGCAGCGCCACCGGGCCTCGGGGTTATGGCTACACCTTC
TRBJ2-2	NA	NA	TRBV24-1	CAVAGYTGELFF	TGTGCCGTGGCGGGGTACACCGGGGAGCTGTTTTTT
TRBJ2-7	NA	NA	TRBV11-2	CASSGGAVGEQYF	TGTGCCAGCAGCGGAGGGGCCGTCGGTGAGCAGTACTTC
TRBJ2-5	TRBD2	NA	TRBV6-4	CASSDSTSGPQYF	TGTGCCAGCAGTGACTCGACTAGCGGGCCGCAGTACTTC
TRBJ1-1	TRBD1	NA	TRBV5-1	CASSGNRGSMNTEAFF	TGCGCCAGCAGCGGAAACAGGGGGTCCATGAACACTGAAGCTTTCTTT
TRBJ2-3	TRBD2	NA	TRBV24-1	CATSQPGLARPSDTQYF	TGTGCCACCAGTCAGCCGGGACTAGCGCGCCCCTCAGATACGCAGTATTTT
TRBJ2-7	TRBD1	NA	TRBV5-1	CASSKTGQGLSGEQYF	TGCGCCAGCAGTAAGACAGGACAGGGGCTCTCGGGCGAGCAGTACTTC
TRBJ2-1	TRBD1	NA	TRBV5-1	CASSFNRGQGEQFF	TGCGCCAGCAGCTTTAACAGGGGGCAAGGTGAGCAGTTCTTC
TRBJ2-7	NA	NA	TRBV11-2	CASSPGAPYEQYF	TGTGCCAGCAGCCCAGGTGCCCCCTACGAGCAGTACTTC
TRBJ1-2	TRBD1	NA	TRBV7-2	CASSFRQGATVYGYTF	TGTGCCAGCAGCTTTAGGCAGGGGGCTACCGTCTATGGCTACACCTTC
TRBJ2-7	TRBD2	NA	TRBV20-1	CSASRLAGGPRNEQYF	TGCAGTGCTAGTCGACTAGCGGGAGGGCCAAGAAACGAGCAGTACTTC
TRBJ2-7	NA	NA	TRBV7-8	CASSFSGTAYEQYF	TGTGCCAGCAGCTTTAGCGGAACCGCCTACGAGCAGTACTTC
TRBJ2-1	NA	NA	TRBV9	CASSSPPGTYNEQFF	TGTGCCAGCAGCTCCCCTCCCGGTACTTACAATGAGCAGTTCTTC
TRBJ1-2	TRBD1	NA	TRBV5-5	CASSSRDRGPGYGYTF	TGTGCCAGCAGCTCCCGGGACAGGGGGCCCGGGTATGGCTACACCTTC
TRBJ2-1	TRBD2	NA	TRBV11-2	CASSFRLAGGLYNEQFF	TGTGCCAGCAGCTTCCGACTAGCGGGAGGGTTATACAATGAGCAGTTCTTC
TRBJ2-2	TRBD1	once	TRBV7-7	CASGRRGTGGPGELFF	TGTGCCAGTGGCAGAAGGGGGACAGGGGGACCCGGGGAGCTGTTTTTT
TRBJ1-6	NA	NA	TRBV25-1	CASSSSSYNSPLHF	TGTGCCAGCAGTTCGAGCTCCTATAATTCACCCCTCCACTTT
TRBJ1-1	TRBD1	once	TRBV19	CASSRQGARTEAFF	TGTGCCAGTAGCAGACAGGGGGCTAGGACTGAAGCTTTCTTT
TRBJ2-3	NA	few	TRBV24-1	CATSDRQGTDTQYF	TGTGCCACCAGTGATAGACAGGGCACAGATACGCAGTATTTT
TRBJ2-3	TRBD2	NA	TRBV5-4	CASSSSTSGHTDTQYF	TGTGCCAGCAGTTCTAGCACTAGCGGCCACACAGATACGCAGTATTTT
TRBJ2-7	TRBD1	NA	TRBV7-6	CASSSWTGKNEQYF	TGTGCCAGCAGCTCATGGACAGGGAAGAACGAGCAGTACTTC
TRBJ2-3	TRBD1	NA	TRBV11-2	CASSPDRGKGDTQYF	TGTGCCAGCAGCCCGGACAGGGGGAAAGGAGATACGCAGTATTTT
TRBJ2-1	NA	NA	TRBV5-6	CASSSGGPGNEQFF	TGTGCCAGCAGCTCCGGAGGGCCCGGCAATGAGCAGTTCTTC
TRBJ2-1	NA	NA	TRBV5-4	CASSFDTGGASKQFF	TGTGCCAGCAGCTTCGACACCGGAGGGGCTAGTAAGCAGTTCTTC
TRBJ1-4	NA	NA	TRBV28	CASFGKEKLFF	TGTGCCAGCTTCGGGAAAGAAAAACTGTTTTTT
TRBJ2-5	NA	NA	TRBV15	CATSTDQETQYF	TGTGCCACCAGCACAGACCAAGAGACCCAGTACTTC
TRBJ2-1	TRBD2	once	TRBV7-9	CASSLVGTSGRHNEQFF	TGTGCCAGCAGCTTAGTTGGGACTAGCGGGAGGCATAATGAGCAGTTCTTC
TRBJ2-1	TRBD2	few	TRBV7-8	CASSPALAGGYNEQFF	TGTGCCAGCAGCCCCGCACTAGCGGGAGGCTACAATGAGCAGTTCTTC